Below are 25 T cell receptor beta chains sequenced from a single sample in a study of OX40 agonist ivuxolimab in advanced cancers. Receptor libraries were prepared by the immunoSEQ multiplex PCR assay. TCRdb's version of the immuneACCESS table is confined to in-frame rearrangements and falls short of the full clone set. An unresolved V gene accounts for under half of the shortfall where checked; the remainder is of unknown origin. This sample holds approximately 70,000 clones; roughly 80% were observed only once. 0.8% to 1.1% of the sample comes from the top ten. Sequencing used CD4+ or CD8+ T cells sorted from blood, obtained in a trial of the OX40 agonist ivuxolimab. The receptors shown here come from an adult with an advanced solid tumor such as melanoma, head and neck, liver or kidney cancer.

The chain combines TRBV19 with TRBJ2-6, with unresolved D. This CDR3 is built from 13 residues. Germline-derived CDR1 and CDR2 are LNHDA and SQIVND (reference sequence). Trimming removed 5 bases at V and 4 bases at J, with 6 bases between. The CDR3 here is CASSLGGANVLTF. CDR3 bases: TGTGCCAGTAGTTTAGGGGGGGCCAACGTCCTGACTTTC.

The CDR3 loop is CASSSLGGTGAPYEQYF. CDR3 DNA sequence: TGTGCCAGCAGCTCACTAGGGGGGACGGGGGCCCCATACGAGCAGTACTTC. V and J are TRBV5-6 and TRBJ2-7; D could derive from TRBD1 or TRBD2 (6 bases each). The CDR3 loop spans 17 amino acids. Trimming removed 3 bases from V and 4 bases from J, with 23 bases in between. Germline-derived CDR1 and CDR2 are SGHDT and YYEEEE. Full variable domain (outside the CDR3, taken from reference TRBV5-6 and TRBJ2-7): DAGVTQSPTHLIKTRGQQVTLRCSPKSGHDTVSWYQQALGQGPQFIFQYYEEEERQRGNFPDRFSGHQFPNYSSELNVNALLLGDSALYLCASSSLGGTGAPYEQYFGPGTRLTVT.

There are a few counts of this clone. This sequence joins TRBV18 and TRBJ2-2; D unresolved. CDR1 KGHSH and CDR2 LQKENI come from the germline V gene. This CDR3 spans 12 amino acids. Trimming cost V 3 bases and J 5 bases, with 4 bases left between them. CDR3 in DNA: TGTGCCAGCTCACCGTTGACCGGGGAGCTGTTTTTT. Amino acid sequence: CASSPLTGELFF.

V usage is TRBV19 and J usage is TRBJ1-5; D unclear. The CDR3 runs to 15 residues. Trimming removed 4 bases at V and 9 bases at J, with 19 bases between. Germline V gene data show CDR1 as LNHDA and CDR2 as SQIVND (reference sequence). CDR3 region: CASSKSVPNLGPQHF. The CDR3 DNA follows: TGTGCCAGTAGTAAATCGGTCCCTAACCTAGGGCCCCAGCATTTT. The full variable domain, in which reference TRBV19 and TRBJ1-5 provide the parts outside the CDR3, is DGGITQSPKYLFRKEGQNVTLSCEQNLNHDAMYWYRQDPGQGLRLIYYSQIVNDFQKGDIAEGYSVSREKKESFPLTVTSAQKNPTAFYLCASSKSVPNLGPQHFGDGTRLSIL.

The gene calls are TRBV5-4 and TRBJ2-2; the D gene is possibly TRBD2 (6 bases). The V end lost 9 bases, the J end lost 6 bases, and 21 bases lay between the germline ends. Germline V CDR1 and CDR2: SGHNT, YYREEE (reference sequence). The CDR3 is 15 residues long. CDR3 in amino acids: CATSPEEGRSGELFF. CDR3 bases: TGTGCCACCTCCCCTGAGGAGGGGCGTTCCGGGGAGCTGTTTTTT.

This clone was recorded a few times. V usage is TRBV6-6 and J usage is TRBJ2-5; 9 bases agree with TRBD1. This CDR3 contains 15 residues. Germline V gene data show CDR1 as MNHNY and CDR2 as SVGAGI (reference sequence). V was pared by 4 bases and J by 5 bases, with 8 bases of the junction left unmatched. The CDR3 here is CASSSGQGLVETQYF. The CDR3 DNA is TGTGCCAGCAGTTCCGGACAGGGGCTCGTTGAGACCCAGTACTTC.

This sequence joins TRBV28 and TRBJ2-3; D is ambiguous. This CDR3 has 12 residues. V was pared by 2 bases and J by 8 bases, with 8 bases between. Germline V gene data show CDR1 as MDHEN and CDR2 as SYDVKM. The CDR3, as DNA: TGTGCCAGCAGTTTAAAGTTACCTACGCAGTATTTT. Its translation: CASSLKLPTQYF.

Only a few counts were recorded for this clone. V usage is TRBV27 and J usage is TRBJ1-4; 8 bases are shared with TRBD1. V gave up 8 bases and J gave up 9 bases; unmatched junction bases: 11. The CDR3 spans 14 residues. Germline values: CDR1 MNHEY, CDR2 SMNVEV (reference sequence). The CDR3 bases are TGTGCCAGCCAAGACAGGGGCGGAAATAAAAAACTGTTTTTT. Translation gives CASQDRGGNKKLFF.

In its sample, this clone was seen a few times. Other DNA sequences in this specimen translate into the identical CDR3. V gene TRBV7-7 combines with J gene TRBJ2-7; tentative D call: TRBD1 (5 bases). This CDR3 is built from 14 residues. CDR1 and CDR2 from the germline V gene are SSHAT and FNYEAQ (reference sequence). The V end lost 0 bases, the J end lost 3 bases, and 9 bases lay between the germline ends. CDR3 DNA: TGTGCCAGCAGCTTAGCGCAGGGCCTCTACGAGCAGTACTTC. This translates into CASSLAQGLYEQYF.

The J gene is TRBJ1-2, the V gene TRBV11-1; the match to TRBD1 covers 10 bases. There are 14 residues in the CDR3. With V trimmed by 5 bases and J by 8 bases, 8 bases remained unmatched. Per germline, CDR1 SGHAT and CDR2 FQDESV (reference sequence). The chain's CDR3 is CASSPRDRGGGYTF. The CDR3 coding sequence is TGTGCCAGCAGCCCACGGGACAGGGGTGGCGGCTACACCTTC.

The table lists this clone with a few counts. The chain carries TRBV21-1 and TRBJ2-7; TRBD1, the D gene given by the table, was not confirmed from the DNA. TRBV21-1 is classified as a pseudogene. This CDR3 contains 14 residues. CDR3 residues: CASSATGYPYEQYF. As DNA, the CDR3 is TGTGCCAGCAGCGCGACAGGGTACCCCTACGAGCAGTACTTC.

Note on this clone: Being one base from a much bigger clone, this may be a read error. Other DNA sequences in this sample translate to the same CDR3. The rearrangement links TRBV5-1 to TRBJ1-6, with 8 positions matching TRBD1. Looked up from germline, CDR1 is SGHRS and CDR2 is YFSETQ. J was trimmed by 7 bases and V by 5 bases; bases with no gene match: 5. CDR3 length: 14 amino acids. CDR3 coding DNA: TGCGCCAGCAGTCTGACAGGGGTAAATTCACCCCTCCACTTT. This codes for CASSLTGVNSPLHF.

This clone occurred a few times. The chain links TRBV6-5 to TRBJ1-1; D not resolved. The CDR3 spans 11 residues. V was cut by 6 bases and J by 11 bases, with 13 bases left in between. CDR1 is MNHEY, CDR2 SVGAGI, per germline. CDR3 coding DNA: TGTGCCAGCAGCGTTTTAGGGTCCGCTTTCTTT. Its translation is CASSVLGSAFF.

The rearrangement joins TRBV15 to TRBJ1-4; TRBD1 aligns across 7 bases. J gave up 8 bases and V 1 base, and 7 bases lay outside the gene matches. The CDR3 is 15 residues long. From germline, CDR1 is LNHNV and CDR2 YYDKDF (reference sequence). The CDR3 is CATSRGEGGAEKLFF. The CDR3 nucleotides read TGTGCCACCAGCAGAGGGGAAGGGGGCGCCGAAAAACTGTTTTTT.

The genes are TRBV5-6 and TRBJ2-1; D assignment may be TRBD1 or TRBD2 (6 bases each). The length of the CDR3 is 19 residues. Per the germline V gene, CDR1 is SGHDT and CDR2 is YYEEEE. Trimming left V 3 bases short and J 0 bases short, with 22 bases between. The CDR3: CASSSWRGARRSSYNEQFF. CDR3 bases: TGTGCCAGCAGCTCCTGGAGGGGGGCCCGCCGGAGCTCCTACAATGAGCAGTTCTTC.

V and J are TRBV11-2 and TRBJ2-7; D not certain. CDR1 and CDR2 (germline): SGHAT, FQNNGV. V was pared by 0 bases and J by 6 bases, with 6 bases between. The CDR3 sequence is 12 residues long. CDR3 sequence reads: CASSLDRSEQYF. The CDR3 bases are TGTGCCAGCAGCTTAGATCGTTCCGAGCAGTACTTC. The variable domain in full, with the rest retrieved from reference TRBV11-2 and TRBJ2-7, is EAGVAQSPRYKIIEKRQSVAFWCNPISGHATLYWYQQILGQGPKLLIQFQNNGVVDDSQLPKDRFSAERLKGVDSTLKIQPAKLEDSAVYLCASSLDRSEQYFGPGTRLTVT.

The genes are TRBV5-1 and TRBJ2-7, with D perhaps matching TRBD1 (6 bases). Germline-derived CDR1 and CDR2 are SGHRS and YFSETQ. CDR3 length equals 16 residues. With 4 bases removed from V and 1 base from J, the gap between germline ends came to 18 bases. The CDR3 coding sequence is TGCGCCAGCAGCCCCGTAAACGGGACACCTTCCTACGAGCAGTACTTC. This sequence encodes CASSPVNGTPSYEQYF.

This chain uses TRBV11-3 with TRBJ2-2; 7 bases match TRBD2. CDR3 size: 14 residues. Germline values: CDR1 SGHNT, CDR2 YENEEA. Trimming took 4 bases from V and 4 from J; bases not matched to a gene: 3. The CDR3 DNA sequence: TGTGCCAGCAGCTCGACTAGCACCACCGGGGAGCTGTTTTTT. Translated, it gives CASSSTSTTGELFF.

This clone has only one observation. This chain joins TRBV19 and TRBJ2-3; 8 bases map to TRBD2. The germline gives CDR1 LNHDA, CDR2 SQIVND (reference sequence). The CDR3 is 14 residues long. With V trimmed by 4 bases and J by 3 bases, 3 bases remained unmatched. The CDR3 spells CASSNRGGTDTQYF. The CDR3 DNA reads TGTGCCAGTAGTAACCGGGGGGGAACAGATACGCAGTATTTT.

In this sample, this clone turned up a few times. The rearrangement uses TRBV19 and TRBJ1-4; D may be TRBD1 (6 bases). Germline V lookup: CDR1 LNHDA, CDR2 SQIVND (reference sequence). V was cut by 4 bases and J by 1 base, with 10 bases left in between. This CDR3 spans 15 amino acids. The chain's CDR3 is CASSRQQGTNEKLFF. The CDR3 DNA is TGTGCCAGTAGTAGACAACAGGGAACTAATGAAAAACTGTTTTTT.

The CDR3: CATSGTYNYGYTF. The CDR3 nucleotides are TGTGCCACCTCCGGGACATACAACTATGGCTACACCTTC. The chain has TRBV2 and TRBJ1-2; D may be TRBD1 (6 bases). Per the germline V gene, CDR1 is SNHLY and CDR2 is FYNNEI. The germline V and J ends were trimmed by 10 bases and 2 bases, with 14 bases remaining between them. The CDR3 length is 13 residues.

In this sample, this clone turned up once. V usage is TRBV4-1 and J usage is TRBJ1-1; TRBD1 matches 7 bases. Germline V CDR1 and CDR2: MGHRA, YSYEKL. The V segment lost 6 bases and the J segment 3 bases; nucleotides outside the gene matches: 10. The CDR3 runs 15 residues. This CDR3 reads CASRDIWGQYTEAFF. Written as DNA, the CDR3 is TGCGCCAGCAGGGACATCTGGGGACAGTACACTGAAGCTTTCTTT.

This rearrangement joins TRBV5-4 to TRBJ2-5, with TRBD1 matching over 7 bases. This CDR3 is 15 amino acids long. Germline V lookup: CDR1 SGHNT, CDR2 YYREEE (reference sequence). J was trimmed by 1 base and V by 0 bases; bases with no gene match: 3. CDR3 DNA: TGTGCCAGCAGCTTGGACAGGGGCGCCCAAGAGACCCAGTACTTC. Protein: CASSLDRGAQETQYF.

Here the CDR3 reads CASSRGGGNTIYF. CDR3 coding DNA: TGTGCCAGCAGTCGGGGTGGAGGAAACACCATATATTTT. The V and J genes are TRBV6-1 and TRBJ1-3, with D uncertain. The V gene's germline CDR1 is MNHNS and CDR2 SASEGT. Trimming pared 5 bases from V and 4 bases from J, leaving 9 bases between. The CDR3 spans 13 residues.

This chain joins TRBV29-1 and TRBJ2-2; the D gene is possibly TRBD1 (6 bases). The CDR3 contains 13 residues. V lost 4 bases to trimming and J lost 4 bases, with 10 bases between them. From germline, CDR1 is SQVTM and CDR2 ANQGSEA. CDR3 protein: CSVVQGVTGELFF. In DNA, the CDR3 is TGCAGCGTTGTACAGGGAGTCACCGGGGAGCTGTTTTTT.